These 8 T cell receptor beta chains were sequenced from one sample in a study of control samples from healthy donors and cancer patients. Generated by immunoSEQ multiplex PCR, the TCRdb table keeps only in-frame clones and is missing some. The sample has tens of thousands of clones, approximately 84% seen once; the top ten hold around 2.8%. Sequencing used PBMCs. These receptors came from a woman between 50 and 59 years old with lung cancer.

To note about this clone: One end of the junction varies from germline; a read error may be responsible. CDR3 bases: TGTGCCAGCAGTGACTCCTACGAGCAGTACTTC. It codes for CASSDSYEQYF. The rearrangement joins TRBV6-2 or TRBV6-3 to TRBJ2-7; no clear D gene. The CDR3 is made up of 11 amino acids. The germline V gene has CDR1 MNHEY and CDR2 SVGEGT.

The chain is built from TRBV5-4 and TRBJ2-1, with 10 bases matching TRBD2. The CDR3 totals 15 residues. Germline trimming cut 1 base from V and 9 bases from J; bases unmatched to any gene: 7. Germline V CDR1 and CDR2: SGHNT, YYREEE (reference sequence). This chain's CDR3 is CASSLKLAGEGEQFF. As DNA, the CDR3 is TGTGCCAGCAGCTTGAAGCTAGCGGGGGAAGGTGAGCAGTTCTTC.

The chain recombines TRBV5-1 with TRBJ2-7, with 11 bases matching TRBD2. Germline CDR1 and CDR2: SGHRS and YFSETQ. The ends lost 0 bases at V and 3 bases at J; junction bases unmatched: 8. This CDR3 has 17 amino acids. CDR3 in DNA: TGCGCCAGCAGCTTGGATCCTAGCGGGGGGTCGATCTACGAGCAGTACTTC. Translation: CASSLDPSGGSIYEQYF.

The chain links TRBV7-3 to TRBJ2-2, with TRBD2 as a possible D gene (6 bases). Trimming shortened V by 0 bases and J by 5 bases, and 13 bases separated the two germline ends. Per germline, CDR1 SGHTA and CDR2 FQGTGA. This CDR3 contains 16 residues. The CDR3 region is CASSLTMVGGTGELFF. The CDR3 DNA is TGTGCCAGCAGCTTAACGATGGTCGGGGGTACCGGGGAGCTGTTTTTT. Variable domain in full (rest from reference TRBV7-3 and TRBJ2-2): GAGVSQTPSNKVTEKGKYVELRCDPISGHTALYWYRQSLGQGPEFLIYFQGTGAADDSGLPNDRFFAVRPEGSVSTLKIQRTERGDSAVYLCASSLTMVGGTGELFFGEGSRLTVL.

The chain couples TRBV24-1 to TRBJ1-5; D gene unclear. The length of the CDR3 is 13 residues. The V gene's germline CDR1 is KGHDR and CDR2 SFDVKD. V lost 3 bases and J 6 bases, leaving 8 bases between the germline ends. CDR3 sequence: CATSDNSFQPQHF. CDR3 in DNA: TGTGCCACCAGTGATAACAGTTTTCAGCCCCAGCATTTT.

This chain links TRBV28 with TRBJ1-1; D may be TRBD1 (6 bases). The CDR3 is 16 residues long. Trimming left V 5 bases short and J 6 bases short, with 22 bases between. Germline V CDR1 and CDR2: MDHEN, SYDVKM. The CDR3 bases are TGTGCCAGCAGTCCTGTGGCCCTAGCAGGGGTCCCTGAAGCTTTCTTT. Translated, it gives CASSPVALAGVPEAFF.

The CDR3 nucleotides are TGTGCCAGCTCACCACCTGACAGGGCGGATGAAAAACTGTTTTTT. This codes for CASSPPDRADEKLFF. V and J are TRBV18 and TRBJ1-4; 7 bases align to TRBD1. V dropped 0 bases and J dropped 6; count of bases not matched to a gene: 4. The CDR3 is made up of 15 amino acids. CDR1 is KGHSH and CDR2 is LQKENI in the germline V gene.

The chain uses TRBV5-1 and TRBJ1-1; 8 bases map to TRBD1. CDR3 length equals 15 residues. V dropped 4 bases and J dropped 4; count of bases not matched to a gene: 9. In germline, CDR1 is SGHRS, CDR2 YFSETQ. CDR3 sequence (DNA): TGCGCCAGCAGCGGCGGACAGGGTTGGGGCACTGAAGCTTTCTTT. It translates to CASSGGQGWGTEAFF.